These T cell receptor beta chains were read from a single sample in a study of neurological immune-mediated disorders. TCRdb redid the calling of the 5' RACE reads with MiXCR, one entry per CDR3 protein. This table holds tens of thousands of distinct CDR3 sequences, 4.5% to 6% found once. The sample consisted of PBMCs. All receptors derive from a woman aged 65 to 85 with multiple sclerosis. Each CDR3 is given with its conserved first and last residue. A D gene is named only where the DNA matches it firmly. Only part of the rows carry a size: once, few, many, or a class if the clone is expanded.

D,V,J,size,DNA,CDR3
NA,TRBV6-5,TRBJ2-3,many,TGTGCCAGCAGCCGACTGGGGACTAGCACAGATACGCAGTATTTT,CASSRLGTSTDTQYF
NA,TRBV14,TRBJ1-5,many,TGTGCCAGCAGCCAACAGGGGAATCAGCCCCAGCATTTT,CASSQQGNQPQHF
NA,TRBV20-1,TRBJ2-1,NA,TGCAGTACTAGGCCCGCTTTACAGGCCTACAATGAGCAGTTCTTC,CSTRPALQAYNEQFF
NA,TRBV9,TRBJ2-7,many,TGTGCCAGCAGCGTAGACGCAGGTCGCTACGAGCAGTACTTC,CASSVDAGRYEQYF
NA,TRBV6-1,TRBJ2-1,few,TGTGCCAGCAGGGAGCGGAGCTCCTACAATGAGCAGTTCTTC,CASRERSSYNEQFF
NA,TRBV9,TRBJ2-7,many,TGTGCCAGCAGCGCCGTCTCGTCTATAAGCGAGCAGTACTTC,CASSAVSSISEQYF
NA,TRBV12-3/TRBV12-4,TRBJ2-5,many,TGTGCCAGCAGTTTTCGGGACGGACAAATAGAGACCCAGTACTTC,CASSFRDGQIETQYF
NA,TRBV5-6,TRBJ2-5,many,TGTGCCAGCAGCTGGCAGGAGACCCAGTACTTC,CASSWQETQYF
TRBD2,TRBV12-3/TRBV12-4,TRBJ2-7,many,TGTGCCAGCAGTTCGGGACTAGTAGGACCCTACGAGCAGTACTTC,CASSSGLVGPYEQYF
NA,TRBV6-6,TRBJ1-3,few,TGTGCCAGCAGTTCGACTGGGTTAGGGGGAAACACCATATATTTT,CASSSTGLGGNTIYF
NA,TRBV7-8,TRBJ2-7,many,TGTGCCAGCAGCTTAGGGGGGCGTGGGGCCTACTACGAGCAGTACTTC,CASSLGGRGAYYEQYF
NA,TRBV7-3,TRBJ1-1,many,TGTGCCAGCAGCCCGAAGGGGTCAGGCACTGAAGCTTTCTTT,CASSPKGSGTEAFF
NA,TRBV20-1,TRBJ1-2,many,TGCAGTGCTTCGCAGGGGTCAGCTAACTATGGCTACACCTTC,CSASQGSANYGYTF
NA,TRBV4-1,TRBJ1-3,NA,TGCGCCAGCAGCTCAAGCGAGGGGCTAACAGTACTCGGAAACACCATATATTTT,CASSSSEGLTVLGNTIYF
NA,TRBV20-1,TRBJ1-2,many,TGCAGTGCTAGGTCAGGGAATGGCTACACCTTC,CSARSGNGYTF
NA,TRBV20-1,TRBJ2-7,many,TGCAGTGCTAGTACAGCGGCACCCTACGAGCAGTACTTC,CSASTAAPYEQYF
NA,TRBV7-2,TRBJ2-1,NA,TGTGCCAGCAGCTTTTATCTGAAAAATGAGCAGTTCTTC,CASSFYLKNEQFF
NA,TRBV5-6,TRBJ2-1,many,TGTGCCAGCAGCTCCTACAATGAGCAGTTCTTC,CASSSYNEQFF
TRBD2,TRBV10-3,TRBJ2-7,few,TGTGCCATCAGTGACGGAGTGACTAGCGGGAGTTGGGAGCAGTACTTC,CAISDGVTSGSWEQYF
NA,TRBV29-1,TRBJ2-1,many,TGCAGCGTTCAAGTTAAAACGGGATTCGGGGGAAATGAGCAGTTCTTC,CSVQVKTGFGGNEQFF